The 26 T cell receptor beta chains presented below share a single source sample, sequenced in a study of shared clonotypes between healthy human individuals. Some clones are missing from TCRdb's copy, which holds only in-frame ones; the method was immunoSEQ multiplex PCR. This table holds roughly 2.2 million clones, 85% to 95% found once. The sequencing input was naive CD4+ T cells from PBMCs. Noted subset: CD45RA+ positively selected. The receptors originated from a man aged 18 to 29 in good health. Some clones in this sample may be carry-over from other donors' samples.

The rearrangement links TRBV7-2 to TRBJ2-1, with D hard to call. This CDR3 has 15 residues. CDR1 and CDR2 (germline): SGHTA, FQGNSA. Deletions cut 3 bases from V and 5 bases from J, with 14 bases between. CDR3 sequence (DNA): TGTGCCAGCAGCTTCGAGGCATCCCCAAACAATGAGCAGTTCTTC. Its translation is CASSFEASPNNEQFF. The full variable domain, with the rest looked up from reference TRBV7-2 and TRBJ2-1, is GAGVSQSPSNKVTEKGKDVELRCDPISGHTALYWYRQSLGQGLEFLIYFQGNSAPDKSGLPSDRFSAERTGGSVSTLTIQRTQQEDSAVYLCASSFEASPNNEQFFGPGTRLTVL.

The genes are TRBV27 and TRBJ2-2; 14 bases are a match to TRBD2. The germline CDR1 and CDR2 sequences are MNHEY and SMNVEV (reference sequence). The CDR3 is made up of 16 amino acids. With V trimmed by 8 bases and J by 4 bases, 6 bases remained unmatched. The CDR3 spells CASLPGLAGVTGELFF. The CDR3 DNA follows: TGTGCCAGCTTACCGGGACTAGCGGGAGTCACCGGGGAGCTGTTTTTT.

This clone was observed a single time. The chain combines TRBV30 with TRBJ1-3; D may be TRBD1 (5 bases). This CDR3 comprises 15 residues. V lost 2 bases and J lost 0, with 11 bases in between. Germline lookup yields CDR1 GTSNPN and CDR2 SVGIG (reference sequence). CDR3 protein: CAWSTRVNSGNTIYF. Here the CDR3 DNA reads TGTGCCTGGAGTACCAGGGTCAACTCTGGAAACACCATATATTTT.

The chain couples TRBV6-6 to TRBJ2-7; 8 positions agree with TRBD2. CDR3 length: 14 amino acids. J gave up 2 bases and V 10 bases, and 10 bases lay outside the gene matches. Germline CDR1 is MNHNY and CDR2 is SVGAGI (reference sequence). The CDR3 bases are TGTGCCACACTAAAGCGGGAGCCCCCCTACGAGCAGTACTTC. Amino acids: CATLKREPPYEQYF.

The chain uses TRBV19 and TRBJ2-2; D is perhaps TRBD1 (6 bases). Looked up from germline, CDR1 is LNHDA and CDR2 is SQIVND (reference sequence). Trimming shortened V by 7 bases and J by 3 bases, and 12 bases separated the two germline ends. This CDR3 comprises 14 residues. CDR3 nucleotide sequence: TGTGCCAGTAAGCAGGGGAGATACACCGGGGAGCTGTTTTTT. It yields the protein CASKQGRYTGELFF.

The J gene is TRBJ2-6, the V gene TRBV29-1, with TRBD1 matching over 7 bases. V was pared by 7 bases and J by 0 bases, with 12 bases of the junction left unmatched. The CDR3 sequence is 17 residues long. Germline V gene lookup returns CDR1 SQVTM and CDR2 ANQGSEA. CDR3: CSATGTDRLSGANVLTF. For the CDR3, the DNA is TGCAGCGCGACCGGGACAGATCGACTCTCTGGGGCCAACGTCCTGACTTTC.

This chain uses TRBV9 with TRBJ2-7; D unresolved. Germline loops: CDR1 SGDLS, CDR2 YYNGEE. The V end lost 0 bases, the J end lost 0 bases, and 7 bases lay between the germline ends. The CDR3 length is 14 residues. The CDR3 nucleotides read TGTGCCAGCAGCGTAGCGGCCCGCTCCTACGAGCAGTACTTC. As protein: CASSVAARSYEQYF. Based on the CDR3 plus reference TRBV9 and TRBJ2-7, the full variable domain is DSGVTQTPKHLITATGQRVTLRCSPRSGDLSVYWYQQSLDQGLQFLIQYYNGEERAKGNILERFSAQQFPDLHSELNLSSLELGDSALYFCASSVAARSYEQYFGPGTRLTVT.

The CDR3 nucleotides are TGCGCCAGCAGCTTGGGGCAGTCGGTCGCTGAAGCTTTCTTT. Protein product: CASSLGQSVAEAFF. V and J are TRBV5-1 and TRBJ1-1; D is undetermined. V shed 0 bases and J shed 6 bases, with 12 bases lying between them. The germline gives CDR1 SGHRS, CDR2 YFSETQ. The CDR3 runs to 14 residues.

The chain joins TRBV5-1 to TRBJ2-2, with D possibly matching TRBD1 (6 bases). The CDR3 spans 15 residues. V gave up 1 base and J gave up 7 bases, with 14 bases separating them. Looked up from germline, CDR1 is SGHRS and CDR2 is YFSETQ. The CDR3 coding sequence is TGCGCCAGCAGCTTGACAGGGTCACGAGGCGGGGAGCTGTTTTTT. Protein product: CASSLTGSRGGELFF. The full variable domain, in which reference TRBV5-1 and TRBJ2-2 provide the parts outside the CDR3, is KAGVTQTPRYLIKTRGQQVTLSCSPISGHRSVSWYQQTPGQGLQFLFEYFSETQRNKGNFPGRFSGRQFSNSRSEMNVSTLELGDSALYLCASSLTGSRGGELFFGEGSRLTVL.

The chain has TRBV12-5 and TRBJ1-1; tentatively, D is TRBD1 (5 bases). With 5 bases removed from V and 6 bases from J, the gap between germline ends came to 16 bases. The germline gives CDR1 LGHNT, CDR2 FRNRAP. There are 14 residues in the CDR3. Here the CDR3 reads CASGPGPRGAEAFF. CDR3 bases: TGTGCTAGTGGTCCTGGGCCCCGGGGGGCTGAAGCTTTCTTT.

V usage is TRBV7-3 and J usage is TRBJ2-7, with D uncertain. The length of the CDR3 is 15 residues. Germline V gene sequence: CDR1 SGHTA, CDR2 FQGTGA. V was pared by 5 bases and J by 5 bases, with 19 bases between. The CDR3, as DNA: TGTGCCAGCAGCCCTACTGGCGCGGTCGTCGACGAGCAGTACTTC. It encodes CASSPTGAVVDEQYF.

This chain joins TRBV15 and TRBJ2-7; no clear D gene. Germline V gene data show CDR1 as LNHNV and CDR2 as YYDKDF (reference sequence). V lost 0 bases to trimming and J lost 3 bases, with 9 bases between them. The CDR3 sequence is 14 residues long. In nucleotides, the CDR3 is TGTGCCACCAGCAGAGATAGTAGGGTCTACGAGCAGTACTTC. Its translation: CATSRDSRVYEQYF.

Remarks on this clone: The same CDR3 also results from other DNA sequences found in this sample. The genes are TRBV30 and TRBJ1-3; the match to TRBD1 covers 7 bases. V gave up 6 bases and J gave up 0 bases; unmatched junction bases: 8. From germline, CDR1 is GTSNPN and CDR2 SVGIG (reference sequence). This CDR3 is built from 15 residues. The CDR3 spells CACSGGRLSGNTIYF. As DNA, the CDR3 is TGTGCCTGCTCAGGGGGGAGACTCTCTGGAAACACCATATATTTT. Variable domain in full (rest from reference TRBV30 and TRBJ1-3): SQTIHQWPATLVQPVGSPLSLECTVEGTSNPNLYWYRQAAGRGLQLLFYSVGIGQISSEVPQNLSASRPQDRQFILSSKKLLLSDSGFYLCACSGGRLSGNTIYFGEGSWLTVV.

The CDR3, as DNA: TGTGCCAGCAGCGCTTTTTTGACAGGGACCTATGGCTACACCTTC. Translated, it gives CASSAFLTGTYGYTF. The J gene is TRBJ1-2, the V gene TRBV5-4; 7 bases match TRBD1. The CDR3 covers 15 residues. The ends lost 4 bases at V and 4 bases at J; junction bases unmatched: 10. CDR1 and CDR2 (germline): SGHNT, YYREEE (reference sequence).

The chain's CDR3 is CASSPSSGGSGNTIYF. The CDR3 nucleotides read TGTGCCAGCAGCCCGTCTTCGGGGGGGTCTGGAAACACCATATATTTT. The chain couples TRBV11-2 to TRBJ1-3; possible D gene TRBD1, 5 bases. This CDR3 region has 16 residues. Trimming left V 5 bases short and J 1 base short, with 15 bases between. Germline V gene sequence: CDR1 SGHAT, CDR2 FQNNGV.

The chain is built from TRBV14 and TRBJ2-3; D is ambiguous. The V gene lost 5 bases and the J gene lost 0 bases, with 12 bases spanning the gap. Germline V lookup: CDR1 SGHDN, CDR2 FVKESK. The CDR3 is 15 residues long. CDR3 coding DNA: TGTGCCAGCAGCTACACGCAGGCTAGCACAGATACGCAGTATTTT. It yields the protein CASSYTQASTDTQYF.

V gene TRBV25-1 combines with J gene TRBJ2-3; D gene ambiguous. Germline CDR1 and CDR2: MGHDK and SYGVNS. The CDR3 extends over 13 amino acids. The V gene lost 6 bases and the J gene lost 5 bases, with 12 bases spanning the gap. As DNA, the CDR3 is TGTGCCAGCAGGACCCCCGCCAGAGATACGCAGTATTTT. The encoded protein is CASRTPARDTQYF.

This chain connects TRBV10-3 to TRBJ2-7; D is undetermined. V gave up 3 bases and J gave up 2 bases, with 5 bases separating them. The germline CDR1 and CDR2 sequences are ENHRY and SYGVKD. The CDR3 runs to 12 residues. The CDR3 DNA reads as TGTGCCATCAGTGATGGGACCTACGAGCAGTACTTC. This translates into CAISDGTYEQYF.

This chain uses TRBV5-8 with TRBJ2-1; TRBD1 matches 10 bases. With 5 bases clipped from V and 9 bases from J, the junction kept 8 bases outside the gene matches. CDR1 and CDR2 from the germline V gene are SGHTS and YDEGEE. This CDR3 region has 14 residues. The CDR3 sequence: CASSKYRDRGEQFF. The DNA for the CDR3 is TGTGCCAGCAGTAAATATCGGGACAGGGGTGAGCAGTTCTTC.

This clone was detected once. The J gene is TRBJ2-3, the V gene TRBV2, with D possibly matching TRBD2 (6 bases). Germline V CDR1 and CDR2: SNHLY, FYNNEI. Trimming pared 6 bases from V and 4 bases from J, leaving 14 bases between. The CDR3 length is 14 residues. The CDR3 is CASREGLNADTQYF. The DNA of the CDR3 is TGTGCCAGCAGGGAGGGATTGAATGCAGATACGCAGTATTTT.

The rearrangement links TRBV7-9 to TRBJ1-4, with D possibly TRBD1 on 5 matching bases. In germline, CDR1 is SEHNR, CDR2 FQNEAQ (reference sequence). The length of the CDR3 is 15 residues. With 1 base removed from V and 8 bases from J, the gap between germline ends came to 14 bases. The CDR3 DNA reads TGTGCCAGCAGCTTAGGGTCGGGGGTGGACGAAAAACTGTTTTTT. Translated: CASSLGSGVDEKLFF.

The chain uses TRBV9 and TRBJ2-3; 14 bases align to TRBD2. V was pared by 4 bases and J by 2 bases, with 3 bases of the junction left unmatched. The CDR3 runs to 16 residues. Germline CDR1 and CDR2: SGDLS and YYNGEE. CDR3: CASSQTSGRVTDTQYF. The CDR3 DNA reads TGTGCCAGCAGCCAGACTAGCGGGAGGGTCACAGATACGCAGTATTTT.

The J gene is TRBJ2-4, the V gene TRBV28; a weak D match, TRBD1 (6 bases). V was clipped by 6 bases and J by 6 bases, with 18 bases between them. The CDR3 loop spans 15 amino acids. Germline V gene data show CDR1 as MDHEN and CDR2 as SYDVKM. CDR3 DNA sequence: TGTGCCAGCAGGGAAGTACAGGGAACCCTAAACATTCAGTACTTC. Its translation: CASREVQGTLNIQYF.

The rearrangement links TRBV6-5 to TRBJ1-5, with unresolved D. Trimming took off 6 bases at V and 1 base at J, with 10 bases between the two ends. CDR1 MNHEY and CDR2 SVGAGI come from the germline V gene. The CDR3 covers 14 residues. The CDR3 sequence: CASRKDGSNQPQHF. The DNA for the CDR3 is TGTGCCAGCAGGAAGGACGGAAGCAATCAGCCCCAGCATTTT.

This clone showed up just once. The chain uses TRBV5-1 and TRBJ2-1; 8 positions agree with TRBD1. The CDR3 covers 16 residues. Germline-derived CDR1 and CDR2 are SGHRS and YFSETQ. The trim removed 0 bases at V and 6 bases at J, leaving 8 bases unmatched. CDR3 amino acids: CASSLGDRSSSNEQFF. CDR3 sequence (DNA): TGCGCCAGCAGCTTGGGGGACAGGTCATCGTCCAATGAGCAGTTCTTC.

The CDR3 sequence is CASRTGTGGSISNQPQHF. The CDR3 region has the DNA TGCGCCAGCAGAACGGGGACAGGGGGCTCAATCAGCAATCAGCCCCAGCATTTT. This chain joins TRBV5-1 and TRBJ1-5, with 12 bases matching TRBD1. Germline CDR1 SGHRS, CDR2 YFSETQ. The CDR3 extends over 18 amino acids. Trimming cost V 5 bases and J 1 base; bases outside gene matches: 10.